What follows are 27 T cell receptor beta chains derived from one specimen sequenced in a study of molecular identifiers for immune sequencing clone quantification. One entry per CDR3 protein, called by TCRdb with MiXCR from the PCR reads. The repertoire holds about 320,000 distinct CDR3 sequences, with about a fifth as singletons. The sequenced material came from naive CD8+ T cells from blood, with Jurkat cell RNA spiked in. The subset denotes: FACS-sorted CD8+CD4-CCR7+CD45RA+ naive T cells. Every receptor here comes from a human donor in good health. Some libraries in this study had Jurkat cell RNA spiked in.

The V gene is TRBV19, the J gene TRBJ2-2; D is ambiguous. Germline V gene sequence: CDR1 LNHDA, CDR2 SQIVND (reference sequence). V lost 3 bases and J lost 5, with 7 bases in between. This CDR3 is built from 13 residues. The CDR3 protein is CASSIAGTGELFF. The CDR3 DNA reads TGTGCCAGTAGTATTGCCGGGACCGGGGAGCTGTTTTTT.

In this sample, this clonotype turned up many times. The rearrangement uses TRBV6-5 and TRBJ2-1; D uncertain. CDR1 is MNHEY and CDR2 is SVGAGI in the germline V gene. Trimming took off 6 bases at V and 1 base at J, with 13 bases between the two ends. This CDR3 is 15 amino acids long. DNA for the CDR3: TGTGCCAGCAGCCCTTCCCTGGGATCCTACAATGAGCAGTTCTTC. This sequence encodes CASSPSLGSYNEQFF.

In this sample, this clonotype turned up a few times. Compared with germline, one end of the junction differs, possibly owing to a read error. J is TRBJ1-1 and V is TRBV7-9; TRBD1 is a possible D gene (6 bases). This CDR3 is 15 amino acids long. The V gene's germline CDR1 is SEHNR and CDR2 FQNEAQ (reference sequence). DNA of the CDR3: TGTGCCAGCGGCTTAGAACAGGGACCTCACACTGAAGCTTTCTTT. This gives the protein CASGLEQGPHTEAFF.

Ten or more counts support this clonotype. The chain combines TRBV6-5 with TRBJ2-7; D not resolved. Trimming cost V 0 bases and J 4 bases, with 7 bases left between them. CDR3 length: 13 residues. CDR1 is MNHEY, CDR2 SVGAGI, per germline. The CDR3 sequence: CASSYSAEYEQYF. CDR3 nucleotide sequence: TGTGCCAGCAGTTACTCCGCAGAGTACGAGCAGTACTTC.

This clonotype was counted at least ten times. J is TRBJ1-1 and V is TRBV12-3 or TRBV12-4; 7 nucleotides align to TRBD1. The ends lost 5 bases at V and 2 bases at J; junction bases unmatched: 8. This CDR3 region has 15 residues. In DNA, the CDR3 is TGTGCCAGCAGTCCCCCGCGACAGGGTAACACTGAAGCTTTCTTT. Amino acid sequence: CASSPPRQGNTEAFF.

This clonotype was counted many times. The chain joins TRBV7-9 to TRBJ2-7, with 7 bases that match TRBD1. This CDR3 is built from 14 residues. Germline V gene lookup returns CDR1 SEHNR and CDR2 FQNEAQ (reference sequence). V was clipped by 4 bases and J by 4 bases; unmatched bases: 7. CDR3 sequence: CASSSLEQGYEQYF. Here the CDR3 DNA reads TGTGCCAGCAGCTCGTTGGAACAGGGGTACGAGCAGTACTTC.

A few counts support this clonotype. The chain uses TRBV6-2 or TRBV6-3 and TRBJ2-1; 7 nucleotides align to TRBD2. The CDR3 runs 16 residues. The trim removed 4 bases at V and 10 bases at J, leaving 16 bases unmatched. Germline CDR1 MNHEY, CDR2 SVGEGT. The chain's CDR3 is CASSWKPGLPNWEQFF. The CDR3 DNA sequence: TGTGCCAGCAGTTGGAAACCGGGACTACCTAATTGGGAGCAGTTCTTC.

The genes are TRBV28 and TRBJ2-7, with D tentatively TRBD2 (5 bases). V was cut by 2 bases and J by 2 bases, with 10 bases left in between. The CDR3 length is 14 residues. In germline, CDR1 is MDHEN, CDR2 SYDVKM. The CDR3 region is CASSLHGGPYEQYF. CDR3 sequence (DNA): TGTGCCAGCAGTTTACACGGAGGCCCCTACGAGCAGTACTTC. The variable domain in full, completed from reference TRBV28 and TRBJ2-7, reads DVKVTQSSRYLVKRTGEKVFLECVQDMDHENMFWYRQDPGLGLRLIYFSYDVKMKEKGDIPEGYSVSREKKERFSLILESASTNQTSMYLCASSLHGGPYEQYFGPGTRLTVT.

As concerns this clonotype: Germline is not matched at one junction end, which may reflect a read error. The chain uses TRBV11-2 and TRBJ1-1, with 8 bases fitting TRBD1. This CDR3 has 15 residues. Germline V gives CDR1 SGHAT, CDR2 FQNNGV. The CDR3 loop reads CASSLAWTGNTEAVF. CDR3 nucleotide sequence: TGTGCCAGCAGCTTAGCTTGGACAGGGAACACTGAAGCTGTCTTT. The variable domain in full, with the rest retrieved from reference TRBV11-2 and TRBJ1-1, is EAGVAQSPRYKIIEKRQSVAFWCNPISGHATLYWYQQILGQGPKLLIQFQNNGVVDDSQLPKDRFSAERLKGVDSTLKIQPAKLEDSAVYLCASSLAWTGNTEAVFGQGTRLTVV.

The chain is built from TRBV19 and TRBJ1-4; D gene uncertain. The V gene's germline CDR1 is LNHDA and CDR2 SQIVND (reference sequence). The CDR3 has 16 residues. V lost 3 bases, J lost 10 bases, and 21 bases lay in between. CDR3 DNA: TGTGCCAGTAGTATCTTCCTCCGTGTACCCGATGGAAAACTGTTTTTT. Residues: CASSIFLRVPDGKLFF. Full variable domain (remainder filled in from reference TRBV19 and TRBJ1-4): DGGITQSPKYLFRKEGQNVTLSCEQNLNHDAMYWYRQDPGQGLRLIYYSQIVNDFQKGDIAEGYSVSREKKESFPLTVTSAQKNPTAFYLCASSIFLRVPDGKLFFGSGTQLSVL.

This clonotype came up many times. This sequence joins TRBV29-1 and TRBJ2-7, with 7 bases fitting TRBD1. The CDR3 contains 12 residues. The ends lost 6 bases at V and 3 bases at J; junction bases unmatched: 5. Germline CDR1 and CDR2: SQVTM and ANQGSEA. The CDR3 loop is CSVKQGFYEQYF. As DNA, the CDR3 is TGCAGCGTAAAACAGGGGTTCTACGAGCAGTACTTC.

This clonotype was counted ten times or more. V usage is TRBV13 and J usage is TRBJ1-1; D unresolved. The CDR3 is 14 amino acids. The V and J ends lost 6 bases and 0 bases respectively, with 11 bases between them. Looked up from germline, CDR1 is PRHDT and CDR2 is FYEKMQ (reference sequence). This CDR3 reads CASRWTGMNTEAFF. The CDR3 DNA reads TGTGCCAGCAGATGGACGGGAATGAACACTGAAGCTTTCTTT.

Comment on this clonotype: This may be a read error, as it is one base from a much larger clone. The chain combines TRBV6-2 or TRBV6-3 with TRBJ2-7; D possibly uses TRBD1 or TRBD2 (5 bases each). The CDR3 totals 14 residues. CDR1 is MNHEY and CDR2 is SVGEGT in the germline V gene. In nucleotides, the CDR3 is TGTACCAGCAGTTACGGCCAGGGAGTCTACGAGCAGTACTTC. Translated, it gives CTSSYGQGVYEQYF.

This clonotype appeared many times. V usage is TRBV29-1 and J usage is TRBJ2-7, with D perhaps matching TRBD2 (5 bases). The CDR3 contains 16 residues. The germline V gene has CDR1 SQVTM and CDR2 ANQGSEA. Trimming cost V 1 base and J 2 bases, with 18 bases left between them. This CDR3 reads CSVEGGPSGDPYEQYF. CDR3 nucleotide sequence: TGCAGCGTTGAAGGGGGTCCGAGCGGAGACCCCTACGAGCAGTACTTC.

Ten or more counts support this clonotype. The chain couples TRBV27 to TRBJ2-1; 11 bases match TRBD2. Germline V gene lookup returns CDR1 MNHEY and CDR2 SMNVEV (reference sequence). The CDR3 is 15 amino acids. Trimming at V came to 5 bases and at J to 2 bases, leaving 2 bases not matched to a gene. CDR3 residues: CASSPLAGAYNEQFF. The CDR3 nucleotides are TGTGCCAGCAGTCCACTAGCGGGGGCCTACAATGAGCAGTTCTTC.

Many counts were recorded for this clonotype. The chain employs TRBV6-5 and TRBJ1-1; D perhaps matches TRBD1 (5 bases). The CDR3 has 17 amino acids. V lost 1 base and J 6 bases, leaving 21 bases between the germline ends. Germline V gene lookup returns CDR1 MNHEY and CDR2 SVGAGI. As DNA, the CDR3 is TGTGCCAGCAGTTACTTGGGCAGGGAAGTGGGTCCCGCTGAAGCTTTCTTT. Encoded protein: CASSYLGREVGPAEAFF.

About this clonotype itself: This may be a read error, as it is one base from a much larger clone. The gene calls are TRBV6-2 or TRBV6-3 and TRBJ1-1, with D perhaps TRBD1 (6 bases). V lost 6 bases and J 0 bases, leaving 11 bases between the germline ends. The CDR3 has 14 residues. Germline assignment: CDR1 MNHEY and CDR2 SVGEGT. The CDR3 DNA is TGTGCCAGCAGCACGACAGGACTGAACACTGAAGCTTTCTTT. This gives the protein CASSTTGLNTEAFF.

Note on this clonotype: This sequence may be a read error, since a much larger clone differs from it by one base. The chain recombines TRBV19 with TRBJ2-7; unclear D gene. V gave up 10 bases and J gave up 1 base, with 11 bases separating them. The germline V gene has CDR1 LNHDA and CDR2 SQIVND (reference sequence). The CDR3 runs 12 residues. The CDR3 sequence is CATSVRSYEQYF. CDR3 coding DNA: TGTGCCACGTCGGTGAGATCCTACGAGCAGTACTTC. The entire variable domain, with the rest obtained from reference TRBV19 and TRBJ2-7, is as follows: DGGITQSPKYLFRKEGQNVTLSCEQNLNHDAMYWYRQDPGQGLRLIYYSQIVNDFQKGDIAEGYSVSREKKESFPLTVTSAQKNPTAFYLCATSVRSYEQYFGPGTRLTVT.

Ten or more counts support this clonotype. This chain's CDR3 is CASSPLEELGTEAFF. The CDR3 region has the DNA TGTGCCAGCAGCCCCCTTGAGGAGTTGGGCACTGAAGCTTTCTTT. This chain connects TRBV3-1 to TRBJ1-1, with D unresolved. Trimming cost V 4 bases and J 4 bases, with 16 bases left between them. Germline CDR1 reads LGHDT; CDR2 reads YNNKEL (reference sequence). The CDR3 length is 15 residues.

This clonotype was recorded a few times. The rearrangement links TRBV7-6 to TRBJ2-2; D perhaps matches TRBD1 (5 bases). From germline, CDR1 is SGHVS and CDR2 FNYEAQ. The CDR3 consists of 16 residues. Trimming pared 1 base from V and 1 base from J, leaving 10 bases between. The CDR3 DNA is TGTGCCAGCAGCTTAGAATCAGGGTTGAACACCGGGGAGCTGTTTTTT. It encodes CASSLESGLNTGELFF.

V and J are TRBV11-2 and TRBJ2-2; the match to TRBD2 covers 8 bases. The junction had 10 bases not matched to a gene; V was cut back by 4 bases and J by 0 bases. Germline V gene lookup returns CDR1 SGHAT and CDR2 FQNNGV. This CDR3 contains 18 residues. The CDR3 sequence: CASSSHPSGGPNTGELFF. The CDR3 DNA is TGTGCCAGCAGCTCCCATCCGTCGGGGGGGCCGAACACCGGGGAGCTGTTTTTT.

This clonotype occurred many times. This sequence joins TRBV19 and TRBJ2-5, with 7 bases lining up with TRBD1. The V and J ends lost 4 bases and 5 bases, in that order; junction bases with no gene match: 4. This CDR3 has 13 amino acids. Germline V lookup: CDR1 LNHDA, CDR2 SQIVND (reference sequence). The CDR3 sequence: CASSTTGSETQYF. The CDR3 DNA reads TGTGCCAGTAGTACGACAGGGTCGGAGACCCAGTACTTC.

This chain uses TRBV11-2 with TRBJ2-7; D possibly corresponds to TRBD1 (5 bases). This CDR3 spans 14 amino acids. The ends were cut back, 2 bases at V and 3 bases at J, with 11 bases in the middle. Germline CDR1 SGHAT, CDR2 FQNNGV. CDR3 DNA sequence: TGTGCCAGCAGCTTATTATCAGGGCGCTACGAGCAGTACTTC. Protein product: CASSLLSGRYEQYF.

This clonotype was observed many times. The chain is built from TRBV20-1 and TRBJ2-3, with TRBD2 matching 8 bases. Looked up from germline, CDR1 is DFQATT and CDR2 is SNEGSKA (reference sequence). V lost 5 bases and J lost 4; bases outside the gene matches: 8. This CDR3 contains 14 residues. CDR3: CSAVAWTSPDTQYF. Here the CDR3 DNA reads TGCAGTGCTGTAGCCTGGACTAGCCCAGATACGCAGTATTTT.

This clonotype has ten or more counts. The chain joins TRBV7-9 to TRBJ2-7, with 7 bases identical to TRBD2. The CDR3 has 14 residues. V lost 3 bases and J lost 2; bases outside the gene matches: 4. The germline CDR1 and CDR2 sequences are SEHNR and FQNEAQ (reference sequence). This chain's CDR3 is CASSFSSGAYEQYF. The CDR3 DNA follows: TGTGCCAGCAGCTTCTCCAGCGGGGCCTACGAGCAGTACTTC.

The chain couples TRBV27 to TRBJ2-3; D may correspond to TRBD1 or TRBD2 (5 bases each). CDR1 is MNHEY and CDR2 is SMNVEV in the germline V gene (reference sequence). Trimming took off 2 bases at V and 11 bases at J, with 8 bases between the two ends. The CDR3 totals 11 residues. CDR3 in DNA: TGTGCCAGCAGTTTAGGGACGAAGCAGTATTTT. Encoded protein: CASSLGTKQYF.

This clonotype showed up many times. The germline gene is not matched at one end of the junction; a read error may be the cause. The J gene is TRBJ1-5, the V gene TRBV12-3 or TRBV12-4; D possibly corresponds to TRBD1 (6 bases). The CDR3 has 14 residues. For the CDR3, the DNA is TGTGCCAGCCGCCAGGGGAATAGCGATCAGCCCCAGCATTTT. Translation: CASRQGNSDQPQHF.